The 11 T cell receptor beta chains presented below share a single source sample, sequenced in a study of cytomegalovirus exposure and HLA in healthy donors. Use of 60 Vbeta and 13 Jbeta primers characterized the PCR. This table comes from immunoSEQ multiplex PCR, and its TCRdb copy is limited to in-frame clones, with some not included. The repertoire has about 200,000 clones, 70% to 80% of them found once; the top ten carry under 2%. Sequenced sample: PBMCs. Receptors were obtained from a man aged 25-40 years in good health and CMV-seronegative.

This clone appeared a few times. The chain carries TRBV5-1 and TRBJ2-3, with a tentative D call TRBD2 (7 bases). CDR3 size: 15 residues. The ends were cut back, 6 bases at V and 1 base at J, with 15 bases in the middle. CDR1 and CDR2 from the germline V gene are SGHRS and YFSETQ. The CDR3 region has the DNA TGCGCCAGCATACGGGGGCTAGCGGGCACAGATACGCAGTATTTT. Amino acids: CASIRGLAGTDTQYF.

This chain links TRBV4-2 with TRBJ2-3, with a tentative D call TRBD1 (5 bases). Germline-derived CDR1 and CDR2 are LGHNA and YNFKEQ. Trimming removed 4 bases from V and 3 bases from J, with 11 bases in between. The CDR3 has 14 amino acids. This CDR3 is CASSLGRGTDTQYF. The CDR3, as DNA: TGTGCCAGCAGCCTCGGTAGGGGTACAGATACGCAGTATTTT.

In this sample, this clone turned up a few times. The CDR3 reads CASSEGEVGGYTF. The CDR3 nucleotides are TGTGCCAGCAGTGAAGGGGAGGTAGGGGGCTACACCTTC. V usage is TRBV6-1 and J usage is TRBJ1-2, with D unclear. The CDR3 runs to 13 residues. Germline assignment: CDR1 MNHNS and CDR2 SASEGT. V lost 1 base to trimming and J lost 8 bases, with 11 bases between them.

This chain uses TRBV2 with TRBJ2-7, with 7 positions matching TRBD1. With V trimmed by 6 bases and J by 4 bases, 6 bases remained unmatched. This CDR3 region has 13 residues. Germline V gene lookup returns CDR1 SNHLY and CDR2 FYNNEI. The CDR3 region is CASSPMTGYEQYF. The CDR3, as DNA: TGTGCCAGCAGCCCCATGACAGGGTACGAGCAGTACTTC. Looking up the rest from reference TRBV2 and TRBJ2-7 gives the full variable domain: EPEVTQTPSHQVTQMGQEVILRCVPISNHLYFYWYRQILGQKVEFLVSFYNNEISEKSEIFDDQFSVERPDGSNFTLKIRSTKLEDSAMYFCASSPMTGYEQYFGPGTRLTVT.

The rearrangement uses TRBV9 and TRBJ2-1; 7 positions match TRBD1. Trimming at V came to 3 bases and at J to 5 bases, leaving 11 bases not matched to a gene. This CDR3 contains 16 residues. CDR1 SGDLS and CDR2 YYNGEE come from the germline V gene. Written as DNA, the CDR3 is TGTGCCAGCAGCGCGTTTAACAGGGGCCTAAACAATGAGCAGTTCTTC. Amino acid sequence: CASSAFNRGLNNEQFF.

The rearrangement links TRBV28 to TRBJ2-1; TRBD1 is a possible D gene (6 bases). V lost 8 bases to trimming and J lost 8 bases, with 13 bases between them. CDR3 length equals 12 residues. Germline V gene lookup returns CDR1 MDHEN and CDR2 SYDVKM. The DNA of the CDR3 is TGTGCCAGCGCAGGGGCGTTTCATGAGCAGTTCTTC. Translated: CASAGAFHEQFF.

The chain recombines TRBV2 with TRBJ1-4; 7 bases map to TRBD1. This CDR3 comprises 14 residues. The trim removed 5 bases at V and 6 bases at J, leaving 6 bases unmatched. Germline values: CDR1 SNHLY, CDR2 FYNNEI. CDR3 amino acids: CASSQDRTDEKLFF. In DNA, the CDR3 is TGTGCCAGCAGTCAGGACAGGACTGATGAAAAACTGTTTTTT.

Details on this clone: Within the sample, other DNA sequences also encode this same CDR3. The chain combines TRBV6-5 with TRBJ2-3, with D unresolved. The CDR3 covers 15 residues. The V and J ends lost 0 bases and 0 bases respectively, with 7 bases between them. Germline loops: CDR1 MNHEY, CDR2 SVGAGI. The CDR3 region is CASSYSSGSTDTQYF. The DNA of the CDR3 is TGTGCCAGCAGTTACTCGTCAGGCAGCACAGATACGCAGTATTTT.

V usage is TRBV18 and J usage is TRBJ1-4; D possibly corresponds to TRBD1 (5 bases). V lost 5 bases, J lost 7 bases, and 17 bases lay in between. Germline V gene lookup returns CDR1 KGHSH and CDR2 LQKENI. This CDR3 has 15 residues. This chain's CDR3 is CASSTGDARVEKLFF. The CDR3 bases are TGTGCCAGCTCAACGGGGGACGCAAGGGTTGAAAAACTGTTTTTT.

The chain uses TRBV28 and TRBJ2-1; D is uncertain. The CDR3 consists of 11 residues. V was trimmed by 3 bases and J by 9 bases, leaving 6 bases between them. CDR1 and CDR2 (germline): MDHEN, SYDVKM. The CDR3 sequence is CASSLSIEQFF. The CDR3 nucleotides read TGTGCCAGCAGTTTGTCTATTGAGCAGTTCTTC.

This chain connects TRBV7-3 to TRBJ2-2, with D tentatively TRBD2 (6 bases). Germline values: CDR1 SGHTA, CDR2 FQGTGA. V was pared by 0 bases and J by 2 bases, with 7 bases between. The CDR3 sequence is 15 residues long. For the CDR3, the DNA is TGTGCCAGCAGCTTAACCGGGACTAACACCGGGGAGCTGTTTTTT. It yields the protein CASSLTGTNTGELFF. The full variable domain, in which reference TRBV7-3 and TRBJ2-2 provide the parts outside the CDR3, is GAGVSQTPSNKVTEKGKYVELRCDPISGHTALYWYRQSLGQGPEFLIYFQGTGAADDSGLPNDRFFAVRPEGSVSTLKIQRTERGDSAVYLCASSLTGTNTGELFFGEGSRLTVL.